This T cell receptor beta chain was captured in a study of Graves' ophthalmopathy and Graves' hyperthyroidism. The study, taken as a whole, reports: Among expanded thyroid clonotypes above 0.001 frequency, most also occurred in blood. Ophthalmopathy was separated from stable hyperthyroidism by a 13-signature model with around 88% sensitivity and 81.08% specificity.

RNA transcripts yielded amplified TCR beta CDR3 regions. RT-PCR in the first round used HTBI primers; a second-round multiplex PCR followed. MiXCR, run by TCRdb on the multiplex PCR reads, gives a single entry per CDR3 protein. Of some 750,000 distinct CDR3 sequences in the sample, 40% were seen once. Germline V gene lookup returns CDR1 SQVTM and CDR2 ANQGSEA. This CDR3 has 14 amino acids. The V and J ends lost 5 bases and 1 base respectively, with 15 bases between them. For donors with ophthalmopathy, the disease showed moderate-to-severe activity, reached CAS ≥3 and NOSPECS ≥4, and had lasted under 3 months. As diagnostic evidence, clinical symptoms, serum thyroxine, TRAb, thyroid ultrasound and orbital computed tomography were relied upon. Points on this clonotype: Its antigen is not identified.

The sequencing sample was made of peripheral blood. The sequence came from an adult man with Graves' ophthalmopathy. This chain connects TRBV29-1 to TRBJ2-7; D is possibly TRBD2 (6 bases). The CDR3 reads CSVWRASASYEQYF. The CDR3 DNA reads as TGCAGCGTTTGGCGGGCTAGCGCTTCCTACGAGCAGTACTTC.